This T cell receptor beta chain was found in a study of read filtering for tumor transcriptome and immune sequencing. Study information: Per sample, TCR-region reads ranged about 3.5 to 11 million by IR-seq, roughly 75 to 1,400 by RNA-seq.

This library used 300 to 500 ng RNA and molecular barcoded adaptors spanning alpha/delta and beta/gamma chains. A single record per CDR3 protein comes from TCRdb applying MiXCR to the reads. This table has roughly 82,000 distinct CDR3 sequences, around 12% appearing once. CDR3 length: 14 residues. Germline CDR1 is MDHEN and CDR2 is SYDVKM. V gave up 5 bases and J gave up 3 bases, with 11 bases separating them. This clonotype appeared many times. The sequence came from a donor at least 40 years old with multiple myeloma. V usage is TRBV28 and J usage is TRBJ1-5, with D uncertain. The sequenced material came from a population of CD138-negative cells sorted from bone marrow. The CDR3 DNA follows: TGTGCCAGCAGTCCCCCGGCCCCCAATCAGCCCCAGCATTTT. Translated, it gives CASSPPAPNQPQHF.